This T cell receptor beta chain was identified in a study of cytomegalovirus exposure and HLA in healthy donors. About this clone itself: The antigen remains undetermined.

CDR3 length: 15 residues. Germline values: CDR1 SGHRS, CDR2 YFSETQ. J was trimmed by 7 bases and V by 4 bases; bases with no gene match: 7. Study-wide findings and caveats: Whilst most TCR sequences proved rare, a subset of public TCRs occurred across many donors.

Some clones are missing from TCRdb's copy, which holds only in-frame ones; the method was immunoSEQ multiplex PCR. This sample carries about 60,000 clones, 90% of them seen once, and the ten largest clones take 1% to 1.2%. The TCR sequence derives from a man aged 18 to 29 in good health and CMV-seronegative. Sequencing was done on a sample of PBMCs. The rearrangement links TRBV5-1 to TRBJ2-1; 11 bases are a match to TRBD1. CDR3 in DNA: TGCGCCAGCAGCAGCCGGGACAGGGGGTATAATGAGCAGTTCTTC. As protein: CASSSRDRGYNEQFF.